The clone carrying this TCR beta chain appeared a few times. Using immunoSEQ multiplex PCR, the repertoire was profiled, and TCRdb retains in-frame clones only, with some absent. Of 85,000 to 130,000 clones listed, over 65% were seen once; the top ten hold approximately 6.7%. These data originate in a study of PD-1 blockade in mismatch repair-deficient tumors. Mismatch repair deficiency was confirmed in all patients, by PCR or immunohistochemistry. V shed 5 bases and J shed 0 bases, with 7 bases lying between them. Germline CDR1 and CDR2: WNHNN and SYGVQD (reference sequence). The CDR3 loop spans 13 amino acids.

The source was peripheral blood, collected approximately 36 weeks after starting pembrolizumab. This TCR was recovered from an adult with mismatch repair-deficient cancer. The V and J genes are TRBV10-1 and TRBJ1-1; D remains ambiguous. The CDR3 region is CASSYEMNTEAFF. CDR3 in DNA: TGCGCCAGCAGTTATGAGATGAACACTGAAGCTTTCTTT.